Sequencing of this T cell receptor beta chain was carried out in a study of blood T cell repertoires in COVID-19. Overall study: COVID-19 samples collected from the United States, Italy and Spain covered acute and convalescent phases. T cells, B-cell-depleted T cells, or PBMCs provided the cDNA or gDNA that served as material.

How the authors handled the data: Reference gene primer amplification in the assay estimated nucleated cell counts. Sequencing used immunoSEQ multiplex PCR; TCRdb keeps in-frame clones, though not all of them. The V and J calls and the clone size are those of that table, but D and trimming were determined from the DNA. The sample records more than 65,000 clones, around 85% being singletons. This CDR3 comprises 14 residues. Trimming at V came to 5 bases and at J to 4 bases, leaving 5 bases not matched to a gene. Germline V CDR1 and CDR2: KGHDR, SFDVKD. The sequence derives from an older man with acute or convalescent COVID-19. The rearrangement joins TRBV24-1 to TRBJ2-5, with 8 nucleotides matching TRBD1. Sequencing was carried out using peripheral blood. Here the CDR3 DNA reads TGTGCCACCAGTGCAGGGGGCGCGGTAGAGACCCAGTACTTC. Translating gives CATSAGGAVETQYF.